Listed here is a single T cell receptor (beta chain). Its recognized antigen is unknown. No qualities accompany the bases; no much larger clone lies one base away. These data come from a study of identical twins (dated by TCRdb to the mid-2010s). Context from the whole study: The study deep-sequenced TCR alpha and beta repertoires from monozygotic twins, unrelated adults of various ages and cord blood to test whether fetal clonotypes persist. Replicate twin experiments were performed at different times using different library preparation protocols to rule out contamination. Points the paper makes about the study in general: Because the same donors could not be followed over many years, the conclusions relied on cross-sectional statistical analysis. In beta out-of-frame sequences, excess twin sharing was weaker, because having fewer shared sequences lowered the signal-to-noise ratio. In monozygotic twins, out-of-frame TCR alpha sharing was systematically underestimated by recombination models, although the models agreed with sharing between unrelated individuals. Zero-insertion analyses could be partly confounded by invariant T cells such as MAIT and iNKT, although diverse VJ usage argued against such confounding for most clonotypes. Abundant cord blood beta clonotypes had fewer insertions, young adult naive repertoires showed a similar but weaker trend, and memory repertoires showed no such trend. Compared with coincidental sharing between unrelated individuals, an excess of low generation-probability sequences was observed among out-of-frame TCR alpha sequences shared between twins.

V trim: 2 bases; J trim: 6 bases; unmatched bases: 10. From a lookup of the germline V gene, CDR1 and CDR2 are MGHRA and YSYEKL. Reading from cysteine to phenylalanine, the CDR3 counts 16 amino acids. This entry keeps only the CDR3 DNA: 48 bases, framed from base 1. The library was prepared using 5' RACE. Sequencing relied on an Illumina HiSeq 2000. A universal primer binding site was introduced by template switching, and a unique molecular identifier was present in the final cDNA, enabling accurate counting of TCR cDNA molecules. Specific primers in the conserved constant-segment region were used to synthesize first-strand cDNA for the TCR alpha and beta chains. To control for contamination, every cDNA library was double barcoded, receiving both a SMART-Mk sample barcode and Illumina barcodes. TruSeq adapter sequences and Illumina sample barcodes were added in two successive PCR steps. The Illumina HiSeq platform was used with custom primers to sequence TCR alpha and beta cDNA libraries. On the authors' methods: MiGEC was used to process raw reads and extract unique molecular identifiers, and MiXCR was used to find CDR3 positions. For each individual, recombination models were inferred using an EM algorithm with the repgenHMM and IGoR tools. The tcR package in R was used for shared clonotype analysis, with sharing normalized by the product of cloneset sizes. Out-of-frame nonproductive sequences were analyzed to study raw recombination free of thymic and clonal selection effects. TCRdb itself trimmed the public reads at Q25 with fastp, ran MiXCR and retained productive beta chains. A single entry per CDR3 protein holds the most common genes and DNA from its merged rows. For this entry, the V and J calls and clone size follow TCRdb and not the study's own pipeline. Across this sample there are 300,000 to 350,000 distinct CDR3 sequences, with 9% to 15% seen only once. Clones ranked in the top ten supply 6% to 9% of the sample.

Every donor in the study was a healthy Caucasian. The twin cohort comprised three pairs of female monozygotic twins, all aged about 18 to 29 years. Positive isolation kits from Invitrogen were used to isolate CD4+ and CD8+ T cell populations. The data were also submitted as part of a second study, on yellow fever vaccine responses in identical twins. The second paper further reports: The authors reported that the T cell response to vaccination in identical twins appeared partly convergent and partly personalized. In the study, vaccine-responding T cell clones were precisely tracked in identical twins.

This clonotype was obtained from a young woman in good health. The sequence is built from TRBV4-1 and TRBJ2-3, with 8 bases aligning to TRBD2. The source material was CD8+ T cells sorted from blood. The CDR3 amino acid sequence is: CASSQLPGRGDDTQYF. The nucleotide sequence reads TGCGCCAGCAGCCAACTCCCAGGGCGGGGGGACGATACGCAGTATTTT.